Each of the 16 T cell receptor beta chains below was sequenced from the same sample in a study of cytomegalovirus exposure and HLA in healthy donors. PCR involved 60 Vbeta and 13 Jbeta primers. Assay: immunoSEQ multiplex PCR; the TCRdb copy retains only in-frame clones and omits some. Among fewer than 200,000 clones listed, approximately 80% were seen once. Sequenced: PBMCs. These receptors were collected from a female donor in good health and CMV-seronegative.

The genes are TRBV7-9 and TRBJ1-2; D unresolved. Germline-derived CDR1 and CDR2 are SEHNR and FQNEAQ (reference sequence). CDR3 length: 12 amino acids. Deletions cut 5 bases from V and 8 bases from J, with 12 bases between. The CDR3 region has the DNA TGTGCCAGCAGCCCCTTGACATCCGGCTACACCTTC. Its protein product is CASSPLTSGYTF.

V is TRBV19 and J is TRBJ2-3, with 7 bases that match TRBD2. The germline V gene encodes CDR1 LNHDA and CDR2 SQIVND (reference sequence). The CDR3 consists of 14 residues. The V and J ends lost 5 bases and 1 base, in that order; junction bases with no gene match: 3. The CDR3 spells CASSVAGGTDTQYF. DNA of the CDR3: TGTGCCAGTAGTGTGGCGGGGGGCACAGATACGCAGTATTTT.

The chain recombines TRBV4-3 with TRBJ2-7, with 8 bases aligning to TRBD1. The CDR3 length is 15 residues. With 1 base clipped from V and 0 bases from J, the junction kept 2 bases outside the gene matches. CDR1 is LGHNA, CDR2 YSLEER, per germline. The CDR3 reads CASSQGTGSSYEQYF. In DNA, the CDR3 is TGCGCCAGCAGCCAAGGGACAGGGAGCTCCTACGAGCAGTACTTC.

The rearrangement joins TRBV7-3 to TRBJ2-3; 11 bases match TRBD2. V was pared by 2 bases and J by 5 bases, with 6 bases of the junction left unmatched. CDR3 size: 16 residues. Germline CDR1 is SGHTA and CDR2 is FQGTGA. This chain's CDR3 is CASSLPGLAEEDTQYF. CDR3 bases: TGTGCCAGCAGCTTACCGGGACTAGCGGAGGAAGATACGCAGTATTTT.

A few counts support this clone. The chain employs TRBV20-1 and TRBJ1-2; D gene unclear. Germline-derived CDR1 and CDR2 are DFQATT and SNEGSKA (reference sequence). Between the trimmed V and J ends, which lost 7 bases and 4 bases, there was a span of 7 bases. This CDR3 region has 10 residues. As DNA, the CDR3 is TGCAGTGGGGCAGTCTATGGCTACACCTTC. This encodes CSGAVYGYTF.

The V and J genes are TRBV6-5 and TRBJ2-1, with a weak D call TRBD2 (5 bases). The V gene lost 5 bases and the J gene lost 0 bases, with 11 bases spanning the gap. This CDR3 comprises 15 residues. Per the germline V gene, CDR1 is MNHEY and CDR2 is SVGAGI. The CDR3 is CASSRADFSYNEQFF. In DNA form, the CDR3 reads TGTGCCAGCAGTCGAGCGGATTTCTCCTACAATGAGCAGTTCTTC.

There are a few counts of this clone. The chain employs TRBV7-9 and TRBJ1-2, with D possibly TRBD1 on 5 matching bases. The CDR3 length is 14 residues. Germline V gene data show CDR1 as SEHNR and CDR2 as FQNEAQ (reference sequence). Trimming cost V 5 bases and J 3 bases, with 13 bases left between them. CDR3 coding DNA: TGTGCCAGCAGCCAACGGGGGTCAGACTATGGCTACACCTTC. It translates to CASSQRGSDYGYTF.

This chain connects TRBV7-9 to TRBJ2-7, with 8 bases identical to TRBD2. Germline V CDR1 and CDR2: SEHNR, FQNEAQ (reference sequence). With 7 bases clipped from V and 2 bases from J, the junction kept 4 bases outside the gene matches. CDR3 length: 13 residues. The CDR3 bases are TGTGCCAGCACCCTTAGCGGGGCCTACGAGCAGTACTTC. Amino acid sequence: CASTLSGAYEQYF.

In DNA form, the CDR3 reads TGTGCCAGCAGCGTAGGAGTTGTTACACCCCTCCACTTT. Translation: CASSVGVVTPLHF. This chain connects TRBV9 to TRBJ1-6; D gene ambiguous. The CDR3 runs 13 residues. V was cut by 0 bases and J by 11 bases, with 9 bases left in between. CDR1 and CDR2 from the germline V gene are SGDLS and YYNGEE.

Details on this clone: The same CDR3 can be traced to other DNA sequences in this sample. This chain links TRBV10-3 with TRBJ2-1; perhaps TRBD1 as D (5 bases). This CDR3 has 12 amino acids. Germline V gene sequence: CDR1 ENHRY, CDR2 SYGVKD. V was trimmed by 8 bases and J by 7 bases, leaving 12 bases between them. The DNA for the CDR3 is TGTGCCATCGTTTCTCGACAGAATGAGCAGTTCTTC. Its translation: CAIVSRQNEQFF.

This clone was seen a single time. The CDR3 region has the DNA TGTGCCCGGGGGTCTAATGAGCAGTTCTTC. It translates to CARGSNEQFF. The chain combines TRBV30 with TRBJ2-1; a possible D gene is TRBD2 (6 bases). Germline CDR1 GTSNPN, CDR2 SVGIG (reference sequence). This CDR3 contains 10 residues. V was trimmed by 8 bases and J by 7 bases, leaving 9 bases between them. Together with reference TRBV30 and TRBJ2-1, the CDR3 gives the full variable domain: SQTIHQWPATLVQPVGSPLSLECTVEGTSNPNLYWYRQAAGRGLQLLFYSVGIGQISSEVPQNLSASRPQDRQFILSSKKLLLSDSGFYLCARGSNEQFFGPGTRLTVL.

CDR3 residues: CSGQRTSGGHTGELFF. The CDR3 bases are TGCAGCGGCCAGCGGACTAGCGGGGGTCACACCGGGGAGCTGTTTTTT. The V gene is TRBV29-1, the J gene TRBJ2-2; 13 bases align to TRBD2. With V trimmed by 7 bases and J by 3 bases, 8 bases remained unmatched. The CDR3 loop spans 16 amino acids. Looked up from germline, CDR1 is SQVTM and CDR2 is ANQGSEA.

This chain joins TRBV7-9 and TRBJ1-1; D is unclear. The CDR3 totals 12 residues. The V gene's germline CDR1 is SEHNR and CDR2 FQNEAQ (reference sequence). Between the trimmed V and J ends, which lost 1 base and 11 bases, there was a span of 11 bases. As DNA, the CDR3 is TGTGCCAGCAGCTTAGGTGGGCTTGCGGCTTTCTTT. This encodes CASSLGGLAAFF.

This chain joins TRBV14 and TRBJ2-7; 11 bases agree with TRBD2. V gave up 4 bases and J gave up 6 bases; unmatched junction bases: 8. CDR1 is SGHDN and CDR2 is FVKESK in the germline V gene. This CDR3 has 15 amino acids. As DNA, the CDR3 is TGTGCCAGCAGCCGGGAACTAGCGGGAGTAGGCGAGCAGTACTTC. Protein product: CASSRELAGVGEQYF.

The CDR3 loop reads CASSLDTNTEAFF. CDR3 in DNA: TGTGCCAGCAGCTTGGACACGAACACTGAAGCTTTCTTT. The chain combines TRBV5-4 with TRBJ1-1; no firm D call. Germline V gene lookup returns CDR1 SGHNT and CDR2 YYREEE (reference sequence). CDR3 length equals 13 residues. Trimming shortened V by 0 bases and J by 1 base, and 4 bases separated the two germline ends.

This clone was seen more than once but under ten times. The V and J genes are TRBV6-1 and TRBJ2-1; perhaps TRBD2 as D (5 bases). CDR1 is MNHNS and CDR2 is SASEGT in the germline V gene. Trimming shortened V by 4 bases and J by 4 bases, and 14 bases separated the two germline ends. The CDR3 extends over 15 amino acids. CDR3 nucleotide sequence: TGTGCCAGCAGTGTCTGGCTAGCTCTTTACAATGAGCAGTTCTTC. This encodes CASSVWLALYNEQFF.